The clone carrying this T cell receptor beta chain was seen only once. What it binds is unknown. Going into DNA extraction, samples held about 0.85-11 million cryopreserved PBMC. Survey level was the resolution at which the v3.0 immunoSEQ assay ran. Method: immunoSEQ multiplex PCR; TCRdb's copy keeps in-frame clones and lacks some. The table has around 30,000 clones, roughly 90% seen once. The sample belongs to a study of long-term antiretroviral therapy in people with HIV. Overall study results and limits: Pre-ART clonal expansions dominated every time point's repertoire. Blood collection from about 2003 to 2018 possibly occurred under older ART regimens. Adherence to ART, viral resistance and therapy changes lacked any data.

CDR1 is SEHNR and CDR2 is FQNEAQ in the germline V gene (reference sequence). With V trimmed by 5 bases and J by 5 bases, 2 bases remained unmatched. The CDR3 totals 13 residues. The chain combines TRBV7-9 with TRBJ2-2; 7 bases align to TRBD1. The source is a young woman with HIV. This specimen was unsorted PBMCs, taken 0.5 years after starting antiretroviral therapy. CDR3 in DNA: TGTGCCAGCAGCCTACAGGGGACCGGGGAGCTGTTTTTT. Protein: CASSLQGTGELFF.